These 21 T cell receptor beta chains share one sample of origin, sequenced in a study of blood T cell repertoires in COVID-19. Profiled with immunoSEQ multiplex PCR; TCRdb holds only in-frame clones, not every one. The sample includes around 230,000 clones, 80% to 85% of them seen just once. The sample taken for sequencing was peripheral blood. The receptors were gathered from a woman in her sixties with active or convalescent COVID-19.

Ten or more counts support this clone. The chain links TRBV11-2 to TRBJ2-7, with TRBD2 as a possible D gene (5 bases). V was pared by 0 bases and J by 2 bases, with 8 bases between. CDR1 is SGHAT, CDR2 FQNNGV, per germline. The CDR3 consists of 14 residues. The CDR3 protein is CASSLDAGPYEQYF. As DNA, the CDR3 is TGTGCCAGCAGCTTAGACGCGGGCCCCTACGAGCAGTACTTC.

The chain combines TRBV6-6 with TRBJ2-7, with D perhaps TRBD2 (5 bases). This CDR3 has 14 residues. V lost 4 bases and J lost 12, with 22 bases in between. Germline CDR1 MNHNY, CDR2 SVGAGI (reference sequence). CDR3 sequence: CASSFGGAGQLGYF. The CDR3 region has the DNA TGTGCCAGCAGTTTTGGAGGTGCCGGGCAGTTGGGGTACTTC.

The chain combines TRBV19 with TRBJ2-3, with TRBD1 matching over 7 bases. Germline V gene lookup returns CDR1 LNHDA and CDR2 SQIVND (reference sequence). This CDR3 region has 15 residues. V lost 6 bases to trimming and J lost 0 bases; unmatched junction nucleotides: 6. The CDR3 spells CASSRQGTSTDTQYF. CDR3 nucleotides: TGTGCCAGTAGCCGACAGGGTACGAGCACAGATACGCAGTATTTT.

The chain carries TRBV30 and TRBJ1-3; D unresolved. Germline-derived CDR1 and CDR2 are GTSNPN and SVGIG (reference sequence). V lost 2 bases and J 4 bases, leaving 15 bases between the germline ends. The CDR3 has 15 amino acids. CDR3 protein: CAWSIPGSLGNTIYF. The CDR3 bases are TGTGCCTGGAGTATCCCCGGGTCGTTAGGAAACACCATATATTTT. Full variable domain (missing parts from reference TRBV30 and TRBJ1-3): SQTIHQWPATLVQPVGSPLSLECTVEGTSNPNLYWYRQAAGRGLQLLFYSVGIGQISSEVPQNLSASRPQDRQFILSSKKLLLSDSGFYLCAWSIPGSLGNTIYFGEGSWLTVV.

This chain uses TRBV18 with TRBJ2-7; weak D call: TRBD1 (6 bases). The CDR3 is 16 residues long. Trimming pared 3 bases from V and 5 bases from J, leaving 20 bases between. Germline V lookup: CDR1 KGHSH, CDR2 LQKENI. CDR3 bases: TGTGCCAGCTCACCCCAGCGAGGGGGTGGGGGCGACGAGCAGTACTTC. Amino acids: CASSPQRGGGGDEQYF.

This clone was seen a few times. This chain joins TRBV11-2 and TRBJ1-6; 9 nucleotides agree with TRBD1. The CDR3 spans 15 residues. V dropped 2 bases and J dropped 8; count of bases not matched to a gene: 4. In germline, CDR1 is SGHAT, CDR2 FQNNGV. The CDR3 here is CASSLRGQGYSPLHF. The CDR3 DNA follows: TGTGCCAGCAGCTTAAGGGGACAGGGATATTCACCCCTCCACTTT. Drawing the rest from reference TRBV11-2 and TRBJ1-6, the complete variable domain is EAGVAQSPRYKIIEKRQSVAFWCNPISGHATLYWYQQILGQGPKLLIQFQNNGVVDDSQLPKDRFSAERLKGVDSTLKIQPAKLEDSAVYLCASSLRGQGYSPLHFGNGTRLTVT.

The sample holds a few counts of this clone. The chain has TRBV4-2 and TRBJ2-2; 9 bases line up with TRBD2. Germline CDR1 is LGHNA and CDR2 is YNFKEQ. The CDR3 consists of 18 residues. The J segment lost 4 bases and the V segment lost 0 bases, leaving 9 bases of the junction unmatched. The CDR3 DNA reads as TGTGCCAGCAGCCAAGATCTGGCTAGCGGGGCAAGCACCGGGGAGCTGTTTTTT. It is translated as CASSQDLASGASTGELFF.

This rearrangement joins TRBV9 to TRBJ2-7, with a possible D match to TRBD1 (7 bases). The CDR3 is 16 residues long. Germline-derived CDR1 and CDR2 are SGDLS and YYNGEE. Trimming shortened V by 0 bases and J by 3 bases, and 16 bases separated the two germline ends. The chain's CDR3 is CASSVAGQTGVYEQYF. CDR3 sequence (DNA): TGTGCCAGCAGCGTAGCGGGACAGACGGGAGTCTACGAGCAGTACTTC.

This clone has more than one count but fewer than ten. The V and J genes are TRBV5-1 and TRBJ2-1; unclear D gene. The germline CDR1 and CDR2 sequences are SGHRS and YFSETQ. CDR3 length: 15 amino acids. V dropped 0 bases and J dropped 5 bases, with 12 bases sitting between them. DNA of the CDR3: TGCGCCAGCAGCTTGGTGGCTTCCATCCACAATGAGCAGTTCTTC. This sequence encodes CASSLVASIHNEQFF.

The chain employs TRBV4-2 and TRBJ2-5; 11 bases agree with TRBD2. V lost 1 base to trimming and J lost 4 bases; unmatched junction nucleotides: 8. Germline assignment: CDR1 LGHNA and CDR2 YNFKEQ. The CDR3 has 17 residues. DNA of the CDR3: TGTGCCAGCAGCCAAGCCTCTCTAGCGGGGGGAGGAGAGACCCAGTACTTC. Protein product: CASSQASLAGGGETQYF.

A few counts support this clone. V is TRBV7-9 and J is TRBJ2-2; perhaps TRBD1 as D (6 bases). This CDR3 region has 15 residues. Trimming took off 4 bases at V and 5 bases at J, with 14 bases between the two ends. Germline values: CDR1 SEHNR, CDR2 FQNEAQ (reference sequence). DNA of the CDR3: TGTGCCAGCAGCTCCCCAGGGGCGAGAACCGGGGAGCTGTTTTTT. It translates to CASSSPGARTGELFF.

This rearrangement joins TRBV9 to TRBJ2-5; 10 bases agree with TRBD2. V was pared by 0 bases and J by 4 bases, with 9 bases of the junction left unmatched. The germline V gene encodes CDR1 SGDLS and CDR2 YYNGEE. This CDR3 is built from 17 residues. The chain's CDR3 is CASSVASGLARLETQYF. The CDR3 nucleotides read TGTGCCAGCAGCGTAGCTTCGGGACTAGCGAGGTTAGAGACCCAGTACTTC.

The chain has TRBV11-2 and TRBJ1-2; perhaps TRBD1 as D (5 bases). Per germline, CDR1 SGHAT and CDR2 FQNNGV. The CDR3 is made up of 14 amino acids. Trimming cost V 2 bases and J 6 bases, with 13 bases left between them. This chain's CDR3 is CASSLFQGNDGYTF. The CDR3 DNA reads TGTGCCAGCAGCTTATTCCAGGGTAATGATGGCTACACCTTC. Based on the CDR3 plus reference TRBV11-2 and TRBJ1-2, the full variable domain is EAGVAQSPRYKIIEKRQSVAFWCNPISGHATLYWYQQILGQGPKLLIQFQNNGVVDDSQLPKDRFSAERLKGVDSTLKIQPAKLEDSAVYLCASSLFQGNDGYTFGSGTRLTVV.

The rearrangement links TRBV27 to TRBJ1-2; D is ambiguous. Trimming stripped 5 bases from V and 7 bases from J, with 17 bases between. This CDR3 region has 14 residues. From germline, CDR1 is MNHEY and CDR2 SMNVEV (reference sequence). In DNA form, the CDR3 reads TGTGCCAGCAGTCCCTCAGGCGGCAGCGGTGGCTACACCTTC. Amino acids: CASSPSGGSGGYTF.

This clone was observed a handful of times. The chain is built from TRBV19 and TRBJ1-3; D is uncertain. CDR1 is LNHDA, CDR2 SQIVND, per germline (reference sequence). The V gene lost 5 bases and the J gene lost 1 base, with 12 bases spanning the gap. The CDR3 is 15 residues long. The CDR3 region has the DNA TGTGCCAGTAGTCCCCGCGTCCTTTCTGGAAACACCATATATTTT. Translating gives CASSPRVLSGNTIYF.

This clone was detected once. The chain recombines TRBV5-1 with TRBJ2-2; 7 bases map to TRBD2. Looked up from germline, CDR1 is SGHRS and CDR2 is YFSETQ. The CDR3 loop spans 16 amino acids. J lost 2 bases, V lost 1 base, and 5 bases had no gene match. The CDR3 sequence: CASSLFGGGNTGELFF. The CDR3 bases are TGCGCCAGCAGCTTGTTCGGCGGGGGAAACACCGGGGAGCTGTTTTTT.

The rearrangement links TRBV28 to TRBJ1-2; no clear D gene. With 8 bases removed from V and 5 bases from J, the gap between germline ends came to 18 bases. The CDR3 totals 14 residues. Germline-derived CDR1 and CDR2 are MDHEN and SYDVKM. The DNA for the CDR3 is TGTGCCAGCCTACTCACCCGGGGAACGTATGGCTACACCTTC. As protein: CASLLTRGTYGYTF.

This clone was observed at least ten times. This chain links TRBV11-2 with TRBJ2-1; TRBD1 matches at 9 bases. The V gene's germline CDR1 is SGHAT and CDR2 FQNNGV. V shed 3 bases and J 4 bases; nucleotides not matched to a gene: 4. CDR3 length: 15 amino acids. The CDR3 sequence is CASSFWTGAYNEQFF. In DNA, the CDR3 is TGTGCCAGCAGCTTTTGGACAGGGGCGTACAATGAGCAGTTCTTC.

This clone was picked up a small number of times. The gene calls are TRBV9 and TRBJ1-1, with 8 bases that match TRBD1. CDR1 SGDLS and CDR2 YYNGEE come from the germline V gene. The CDR3 is made up of 16 amino acids. V lost 6 bases, J lost 3 bases, and 13 bases stayed unmatched. The CDR3: CASTRAGGALDTEAFF. CDR3 nucleotides: TGTGCCAGCACCCGAGCAGGGGGCGCGTTGGACACTGAAGCTTTCTTT.

The J gene is TRBJ1-5, the V gene TRBV2; TRBD1 agrees at 7 bases. There are 17 residues in the CDR3. CDR1 SNHLY and CDR2 FYNNEI come from the germline V gene. V was pared by 0 bases and J by 0 bases, with 5 bases of the junction left unmatched. The CDR3 protein is CASSEARGQVSNQPQHF. The CDR3 DNA is TGTGCCAGCAGTGAAGCTAGAGGACAGGTTAGCAATCAGCCCCAGCATTTT.

This sequence joins TRBV27 and TRBJ1-5, with a possible D match to TRBD1 (5 bases). The germline V gene encodes CDR1 MNHEY and CDR2 SMNVEV (reference sequence). V was pared by 6 bases and J by 5 bases, with 32 bases between. CDR3 size: 20 residues. The CDR3 sequence: CASSPGGGDSFAPKHQPQHF. The CDR3 nucleotides read TGTGCCAGCAGCCCCGGCGGGGGGGACTCGTTCGCGCCAAAACATCAGCCCCAGCATTTT.